This T cell receptor beta chain was obtained from a study of shared clonotypes between healthy human individuals. CDR1 is SGHDT and CDR2 is YYEEEE in the germline V gene. The CDR3 is 14 residues long. Germline trimming cut 3 bases from V and 7 bases from J; bases unmatched to any gene: 1. Donors, healthy HIV-negative adults, lacked recent acute infections or vaccinations. Notes on this clone: Antigen specificity is unknown.

As originally analysed: Owing to the provision of junction-only sequences devoid of quality scores by immunoSEQ, filtering differed. Method: immunoSEQ multiplex PCR; TCRdb's copy keeps in-frame clones and lacks some. Clonal size and the V and J genes are those of that table, whereas D and trimming came from the DNA. The sample has about 1 million clones; about 70% are singletons. Study findings and constraints: The generation probabilities recorded for non-shared clonotypes fell below those of clonotypes shared by all four donors. The donor pool, a small one, limited the genetic and exposure-history diversity represented.

The chain employs TRBV5-6 and TRBJ1-6; 10 nucleotides match TRBD1. This TCR derives from a man younger than 35 in good health. The source material was memory CD4+ T cells sorted from blood. Subset: CD45RA-negative fraction. CDR3 coding DNA: TGTGCCAGCAGCTGGGACAGGGGAAATTCACCCCTCCACTTT. This sequence encodes CASSWDRGNSPLHF.